The 32 T cell receptor beta chains below were found in one sample sequenced in a study of control samples from healthy donors and cancer patients. Only in-frame clones appear in the TCRdb table, and some are missing; sequencing was by immunoSEQ multiplex PCR. The data show under 75,000 clones, just over 90% seen once. The sequenced sample consisted of PBMCs. Receptor source: a woman aged 45-59 years with colorectal cancer.

This clone is a singleton in its sample. The genes are TRBV5-1 and TRBJ1-5; D possibly corresponds to TRBD1 (6 bases). Trimming took off 3 bases at V and 14 bases at J, with 18 bases between the two ends. There are 13 residues in the CDR3. The V gene's germline CDR1 is SGHRS and CDR2 YFSETQ. This CDR3 reads CASSSEGGGYEHF. Here the CDR3 DNA reads TGCGCCAGCAGCTCGGAGGGAGGGGGTTATGAGCATTTT.

A word on this clone: Within the sample, other DNA sequences also encode this same CDR3. The V and J genes are TRBV9 and TRBJ2-3; D is perhaps TRBD2 (6 bases). Germline lookup yields CDR1 SGDLS and CDR2 YYNGEE. The CDR3 runs 16 residues. Trimming stripped 3 bases from V and 0 bases from J, with 14 bases between. The CDR3 region is CASSGPGGASTDTQYF. The CDR3 region has the DNA TGTGCCAGCAGCGGACCGGGCGGGGCTAGCACAGATACGCAGTATTTT.

The V call is TRBV27, the J call TRBJ2-2; D is possibly TRBD1 (5 bases). V lost 6 bases, J lost 5 bases, and 19 bases lay in between. CDR1 and CDR2 from the germline V gene are MNHEY and SMNVEV (reference sequence). This CDR3 region has 16 residues. CDR3 region: CASSRDRADLTGELFF. The CDR3 bases are TGTGCCAGCAGCCGAGACAGAGCCGACTTAACCGGGGAGCTGTTTTTT.

This chain joins TRBV6-5 and TRBJ2-3, with D uncertain. The CDR3 extends over 15 amino acids. The ends were cut back, 1 base at V and 4 bases at J, with 12 bases in the middle. Germline-derived CDR1 and CDR2 are MNHEY and SVGAGI. The DNA for the CDR3 is TGTGCCAGCAGTTACTTGGCCATAGGCGCAGATACGCAGTATTTT. Residues: CASSYLAIGADTQYF.

This chain uses TRBV23-1 with TRBJ1-5; D might be TRBD1 (6 bases). TRBV23-1 is an open reading frame whose function is uncertain. V shed 2 bases and J shed 2 bases, with 16 bases lying between them. This CDR3 has 17 residues. CDR3 amino acids: CASSQRGGRYGNQPQHF. DNA of the CDR3: TGCGCCAGCAGTCAAAGAGGGGGTAGGTATGGCAATCAGCCCCAGCATTTT.

V and J are TRBV29-1 and TRBJ1-5; no definite D call. V was trimmed by 4 bases and J by 4 bases, leaving 14 bases between them. CDR3 length equals 14 residues. Germline V gives CDR1 SQVTM, CDR2 ANQGSEA. The CDR3 is CSVVVGTENQPQHF. Written as DNA, the CDR3 is TGCAGCGTTGTCGTGGGTACAGAGAATCAGCCCCAGCATTTT.

The rearrangement uses TRBV5-1 and TRBJ2-3; D may be TRBD2 (6 bases). V dropped 4 bases and J dropped 6 bases, with 15 bases sitting between them. The CDR3 is 14 amino acids. CDR1 SGHRS and CDR2 YFSETQ come from the germline V gene. The CDR3 region is CASSGGTYADTQYF. The CDR3 DNA reads as TGCGCCAGCAGCGGGGGGACGTATGCGGATACGCAGTATTTT.

This clone was seen only a few times. The rearrangement joins TRBV7-9 to TRBJ2-2, with 9 bases identical to TRBD2. After removal of 4 bases from V and 6 bases from J, the junction contained 18 bases not matched to a gene. The CDR3 is 19 amino acids. CDR1 and CDR2 from the germline V gene are SEHNR and FQNEAQ (reference sequence). CDR3 loop: CASSSPRGSGSNKPGELFF. The DNA for the CDR3 is TGTGCCAGCAGCTCCCCGAGGGGTAGCGGGAGTAATAAACCCGGGGAGCTGTTTTTT.

This chain connects TRBV5-1 to TRBJ1-4; tentative D call: TRBD1 (5 bases). Between the trimmed V and J ends, which lost 1 base and 8 bases, there was a span of 18 bases. This CDR3 has 16 residues. Germline V lookup: CDR1 SGHRS, CDR2 YFSETQ. The chain's CDR3 is CASSLNPGLRGEKLFF. The CDR3 bases are TGCGCCAGCAGCTTGAACCCAGGCCTTCGGGGGGAAAAACTGTTTTTT. The full variable domain, with the rest looked up from reference TRBV5-1 and TRBJ1-4, is KAGVTQTPRYLIKTRGQQVTLSCSPISGHRSVSWYQQTPGQGLQFLFEYFSETQRNKGNFPGRFSGRQFSNSRSEMNVSTLELGDSALYLCASSLNPGLRGEKLFFGSGTQLSVL.

This clone was seen a few times. The chain links TRBV4-2 to TRBJ2-6; D unresolved. Trimming cost V 4 bases and J 4 bases, with 11 bases left between them. The CDR3 loop spans 15 amino acids. Germline V lookup: CDR1 LGHNA, CDR2 YNFKEQ. The CDR3 region is CASSLGESGANVLTF. The CDR3 DNA reads as TGTGCCAGCAGCCTCGGTGAAAGCGGGGCCAACGTCCTGACTTTC.

V usage is TRBV19 and J usage is TRBJ2-3; D remains ambiguous. V lost 5 bases and J lost 2, with 8 bases in between. From germline, CDR1 is LNHDA and CDR2 SQIVND (reference sequence). This CDR3 comprises 13 residues. CDR3 DNA: TGTGCCAGTAGTTCCCGATTCACAGATACGCAGTATTTT. Translation: CASSSRFTDTQYF.

The rearrangement links TRBV12-3 or TRBV12-4 to TRBJ1-1; D is unclear. The V gene lost 5 bases and the J gene lost 1 base, with 8 bases spanning the gap. The CDR3 loop spans 13 amino acids. Written as DNA, the CDR3 is TGTGCCAGCAGTATCCCCCAGAACACTGAAGCTTTCTTT. This gives the protein CASSIPQNTEAFF.

The V call is TRBV7-2, the J call TRBJ2-5; TRBD1 agrees at 10 bases. CDR3 size: 15 residues. Germline V CDR1 and CDR2: SGHTA, FQGNSA. Losses at the gene ends were 5 bases for V and 5 bases for J; bases not matched to a gene: 8. The CDR3 sequence: CASSPRTGGWETQYF. The CDR3 coding sequence is TGTGCCAGCAGCCCACGGACAGGGGGATGGGAGACCCAGTACTTC.

J is TRBJ2-7 and V is TRBV6-5, with D unresolved. CDR1 and CDR2 from the germline V gene are MNHEY and SVGAGI. Trimming left V 0 bases short and J 4 bases short, with 16 bases between. The CDR3 has 16 amino acids. In nucleotides, the CDR3 is TGTGCCAGCAGTTACTCGAACCCTGGGGAAGGGTACGAGCAGTACTTC. It yields the protein CASSYSNPGEGYEQYF.

The rearrangement links TRBV19 to TRBJ2-7; perhaps TRBD2 as D (5 bases). This CDR3 comprises 15 residues. V was cut by 5 bases and J by 0 bases, with 14 bases left in between. Germline lookup yields CDR1 LNHDA and CDR2 SQIVND (reference sequence). CDR3 in DNA: TGTGCCAGTAGTGAAGGTCTAGCTCTCTCCTACGAGCAGTACTTC. Protein: CASSEGLALSYEQYF. Variable domain in full (rest from reference TRBV19 and TRBJ2-7): DGGITQSPKYLFRKEGQNVTLSCEQNLNHDAMYWYRQDPGQGLRLIYYSQIVNDFQKGDIAEGYSVSREKKESFPLTVTSAQKNPTAFYLCASSEGLALSYEQYFGPGTRLTVT.

The V and J genes are TRBV20-1 and TRBJ1-2; D may be TRBD1 (5 bases). Per germline, CDR1 DFQATT and CDR2 SNEGSKA (reference sequence). This CDR3 comprises 11 residues. The V end was cut by 6 bases, the J end by 4 bases, with 9 bases between. In nucleotides, the CDR3 is TGCAGTGCGGGCAGGGCCTATGGCTACACCTTC. This codes for CSAGRAYGYTF.

This sequence joins TRBV3-1 (or the pseudogene TRBV3-2) and TRBJ2-4; 10 bases agree with TRBD2. V gave up 6 bases and J gave up 2 bases; unmatched junction bases: 10. This CDR3 has 17 amino acids. Germline-derived CDR1 and CDR2 are LGHDT and YNNKEL (reference sequence). CDR3 bases: TGTGCCAGCAGACCTAGCGGGGGCCCTTCGCCCAAAAACATTCAGTACTTC. Its translation is CASRPSGGPSPKNIQYF.

This chain connects TRBV6-1 to TRBJ1-5; D ambiguous. This CDR3 region has 16 residues. The germline V gene has CDR1 MNHNS and CDR2 SASEGT. The V and J ends lost 2 bases and 6 bases respectively, with 17 bases between them. CDR3 protein: CASSESLGIDIQPQHF. The CDR3 coding sequence is TGTGCCAGCAGTGAAAGCCTGGGCATAGATATTCAGCCCCAGCATTTT.

This clone is a singleton in its sample. The chain couples TRBV21-1 to TRBJ2-4. TRBV21-1 is termed a pseudogene. The CDR3 is 17 residues long. The CDR3 DNA sequence: TGTGCCAGCAGGGGGTCGATAGCTACAGCAAGAAAAAACATTCAGTACTTC. Residues: CASRGSIATARKNIQYF.

This sequence joins TRBV5-1 and TRBJ2-3, with D unclear. CDR1 is SGHRS and CDR2 is YFSETQ in the germline V gene. Trimming took off 1 base at V and 2 bases at J, with 8 bases between the two ends. This CDR3 comprises 14 residues. For the CDR3, the DNA is TGCGCCAGCAGCTTGAGTGGGGACACAGATACGCAGTATTTT. It is translated as CASSLSGDTDTQYF.

This chain joins TRBV28 and TRBJ2-6; 10 nucleotides agree with TRBD1. The J segment lost 2 bases and the V segment lost 3 bases, leaving 10 bases of the junction unmatched. Germline CDR1 reads MDHEN; CDR2 reads SYDVKM. The CDR3 is made up of 19 amino acids. The CDR3 DNA reads TGTGCCAGCAGTTTGTGGACAGGGGGTCTTTATGCTGGGGCCAACGTCCTGACTTTC. Translated: CASSLWTGGLYAGANVLTF.

The V call is TRBV4-1, the J call TRBJ2-7; 12 nucleotides align to TRBD2. Trimming at V came to 4 bases and at J to 0 bases, leaving 4 bases not matched to a gene. Germline V gene data show CDR1 as MGHRA and CDR2 as YSYEKL. The CDR3 loop spans 16 amino acids. The CDR3 DNA sequence: TGCGCCAGCAGCCTACTAGCGGGAGGCACCTCCTACGAGCAGTACTTC. This sequence encodes CASSLLAGGTSYEQYF.

This chain uses TRBV29-1 with TRBJ1-1; D may be TRBD1 (5 bases). This CDR3 is 12 amino acids long. The germline V gene encodes CDR1 SQVTM and CDR2 ANQGSEA. Trimming removed 5 bases at V and 1 base at J, with 8 bases between. The CDR3 spells CSVWDANTEAFF. The DNA of the CDR3 is TGCAGCGTTTGGGACGCGAACACTGAAGCTTTCTTT. The full variable domain, rest sourced from reference TRBV29-1 and TRBJ1-1, is SAVISQKPSRDICQRGTSLTIQCQVDSQVTMMFWYRQQPGQSLTLIATANQGSEATYESGFVIDKFPISRPNLTFSTLTVSNMSPEDSSIYLCSVWDANTEAFFGQGTRLTVV.

This CDR3 is CASSPGYTNTGELFF. In DNA form, the CDR3 reads TGTGCCAGCTCACCGGGCTACACAAACACCGGGGAGCTGTTTTTT. This rearrangement joins TRBV18 to TRBJ2-2; D gene uncertain. This CDR3 spans 15 amino acids. Trimming pared 3 bases from V and 2 bases from J, leaving 10 bases between. Germline V gene lookup returns CDR1 KGHSH and CDR2 LQKENI.

The V gene is TRBV9, the J gene TRBJ2-1; D gene uncertain. V dropped 3 bases and J dropped 9 bases, with 13 bases sitting between them. This CDR3 has 13 amino acids. Looked up from germline, CDR1 is SGDLS and CDR2 is YYNGEE. CDR3 coding DNA: TGTGCCAGCAGCGAGGTGGTAATGGGTGAGCAGTTCTTC. Residues: CASSEVVMGEQFF.

J is TRBJ1-1 and V is TRBV7-3; D is undetermined. V was clipped by 1 base and J by 3 bases, with 6 bases between them. Germline V gene sequence: CDR1 SGHTA, CDR2 FQGTGA. CDR3 length: 13 amino acids. CDR3 sequence: CASSLMIDTEAFF. The CDR3 DNA is TGTGCCAGCAGCTTAATGATTGACACTGAAGCTTTCTTT.

This chain uses TRBV12-5 with TRBJ2-3; tentatively, D is TRBD1 (6 bases). CDR1 is LGHNT and CDR2 is FRNRAP in the germline V gene. V lost 1 base, J lost 3 bases, and 11 bases lay in between. CDR3 length: 15 amino acids. The CDR3 spells CASGLGGRSTDTQYF. The CDR3 DNA reads as TGTGCTAGTGGTTTGGGGGGGCGTAGTACAGATACGCAGTATTTT. The entire variable domain, with the rest obtained from reference TRBV12-5 and TRBJ2-3, is as follows: DARVTQTPRHKVTEMGQEVTMRCQPILGHNTVFWYRQTMMQGLELLAYFRNRAPLDDSGMPKDRFSAEMPDATLATLKIQPSEPRDSAVYFCASGLGGRSTDTQYFGPGTRLTVL.

This chain connects TRBV27 to TRBJ2-1; D possibly corresponds to TRBD1 (6 bases). Trimming cost V 3 bases and J 4 bases, with 16 bases left between them. In germline, CDR1 is MNHEY, CDR2 SMNVEV (reference sequence). CDR3 length: 16 amino acids. CDR3 DNA sequence: TGTGCCAGCAGTTTTCCCGGGACACTACCTTACAATGAGCAGTTCTTC. It is translated as CASSFPGTLPYNEQFF.

This CDR3 is CASSFLPGPSNQPQHF. The CDR3 DNA sequence: TGTGCCAGCAGCTTCCTTCCAGGACCTAGCAATCAGCCCCAGCATTTT. The rearrangement joins TRBV7-8 to TRBJ1-5; the D is unclear. The germline CDR1 and CDR2 sequences are SGHVS and FQNEAQ. This CDR3 is built from 16 residues. V was cut by 3 bases and J by 0 bases, with 12 bases left in between.

This clone turned up a few times. V usage is TRBV5-8 and J usage is TRBJ2-1; 9 bases agree with TRBD2. V shed 3 bases and J 8 bases; nucleotides not matched to a gene: 12. The CDR3 sequence is 16 residues long. Looked up from germline, CDR1 is SGHTS and CDR2 is YDEGEE. CDR3 DNA sequence: TGTGCCAGCAGCTCACGGACAGGCCAGCGGGGGGATGAGCAGTTCTTC. Translated: CASSSRTGQRGDEQFF.

The CDR3 DNA is TGCAGCGAGTCGCAGGGGCTAATGAACACTGAAGCTTTCTTT. This codes for CSESQGLMNTEAFF. The rearrangement joins TRBV29-1 to TRBJ1-1; D possibly corresponds to TRBD1 (6 bases). Germline V gives CDR1 SQVTM, CDR2 ANQGSEA. V lost 7 bases to trimming and J lost 0 bases, with 15 bases between them. This CDR3 is built from 14 residues. Combining the CDR3 with reference TRBV29-1 and TRBJ1-1 gives the whole variable domain SAVISQKPSRDICQRGTSLTIQCQVDSQVTMMFWYRQQPGQSLTLIATANQGSEATYESGFVIDKFPISRPNLTFSTLTVSNMSPEDSSIYLCSESQGLMNTEAFFGQGTRLTVV.

The V and J genes are TRBV2 and TRBJ2-7; 7 bases agree with TRBD1. J lost 1 base, V lost 1 base, and 4 bases had no gene match. In germline, CDR1 is SNHLY, CDR2 FYNNEI. The CDR3 is 15 amino acids. The CDR3 nucleotides read TGTGCCAGCAGTGAAGAGGGGGCGAGTTCCTACGAGCAGTACTTC. As protein: CASSEEGASSYEQYF.